This T cell receptor (beta chain) is from a study of T cells in Graves' hyperthyroidism and ophthalmopathy. General observations from the study: The blood repertoire included most of the expanded thyroid clonotypes above 0.001.

Hyperthyroidism, newly diagnosed and lasting under 2 months, affected patients aged 18 to 65. What was amplified from RNA transcripts were TCR beta CDR3 regions. HTBI primers were used for first-round RT-PCR of the TCR CDR3. Via MiXCR, TCRdb re-called the multiplex PCR reads, giving one row per CDR3 protein. The sample records about 180,000 distinct CDR3 sequences, approximately 15% being singletons. This clonotype has at least ten counts. Its antigen is currently unknown. Trimming removed 5 bases from V and 1 base from J, with 12 bases in between. Germline V lookup: CDR1 SGHVS, CDR2 FQNEAQ. The CDR3 spans 14 residues.

The sequencing input was blood. This rearrangement joins TRBV7-8 to TRBJ2-7, with D possibly TRBD1 on 6 matching bases. The TCR originated in a woman aged 45-65 years with Graves' hyperthyroidism. This chain's CDR3 is CASSPSDSSYEQYF. The CDR3 DNA is TGTGCCAGCAGCCCGTCGGACAGTTCCTACGAGCAGTACTTC.